The sample holds many counts of the clone carrying this T cell receptor beta chain. What it binds is not known. Trimming cost V 4 bases and J 2 bases; bases outside gene matches: 4. Germline CDR1 SGHRS, CDR2 YFSETQ. This CDR3 has 15 residues. The record originates from a study of early T cells in non-severe SARS-CoV-2 infection. As for the study in general: Bulk RNA isolated from unsorted whole blood underwent sequencing; chains were not paired.

TCRdb itself ran the 5' RACE reads through MiXCR, one entry per CDR3 protein. Of around 80,000 distinct CDR3 sequences in the sample, 13% were seen once. Whole-study findings and limits: CD4 and private specificities were missed by VDJdb matching, which favored anti-spike CD8 responses.

This sequence was found in an adult who was a healthcare worker with PCR-confirmed SARS-CoV-2 infection or an uninfected control (not recorded which). The sample consisted of whole blood. This chain links TRBV5-1 with TRBJ2-1, with TRBD1 matching 9 bases. CDR3: CASSQTGGPYNEQFF. DNA for the CDR3: TGCGCCAGCAGCCAGACAGGGGGACCCTACAATGAGCAGTTCTTC.